These 4 T cell receptor beta chains were sequenced from one sample in a study of cytomegalovirus exposure and HLA in healthy donors. Primers for the PCR totalled 60 Vbeta and 13 Jbeta. Assay used: immunoSEQ multiplex PCR; TCRdb lists only in-frame clones, some missing. The sample has 170,000 or so clones, about 80% seen once. Source material: PBMCs. Receptors were obtained from a woman in her thirties or forties in good health and CMV-seronegative.

The chain uses TRBV5-1 and TRBJ2-7; 8 positions agree with TRBD1. Looked up from germline, CDR1 is SGHRS and CDR2 is YFSETQ. There are 16 residues in the CDR3. With 0 bases clipped from V and 6 bases from J, the junction kept 11 bases outside the gene matches. The CDR3 DNA reads as TGCGCCAGCAGCTTGGACGGGACAGGATCCCTGGGCGAGCAGTACTTC. This encodes CASSLDGTGSLGEQYF.

This chain joins TRBV5-8 and TRBJ2-2, with 11 bases aligning to TRBD2. V shed 4 bases, J shed 4 bases, and the junction held 9 bases outside the gene matches. CDR3 size: 17 residues. CDR1 and CDR2 from the germline V gene are SGHTS and YDEGEE. For the CDR3, the DNA is TGTGCCAGCAGCCTCGCCGGGACTAGCGGACCCACCGGGGAGCTGTTTTTT. This sequence encodes CASSLAGTSGPTGELFF.

In this sample, this clone turned up a few times. This chain connects TRBV5-1 to TRBJ1-5; no firm D call. This CDR3 comprises 13 residues. Germline-derived CDR1 and CDR2 are SGHRS and YFSETQ. The V and J ends lost 0 bases and 5 bases respectively, with 6 bases between them. For the CDR3, the DNA is TGCGCCAGCAGCTTGGATTCAGATCAGCCCCAGCATTTT. Translation: CASSLDSDQPQHF.

This chain joins TRBV9 and TRBJ1-2; TRBD1 aligns across 11 bases. CDR1 SGDLS and CDR2 YYNGEE come from the germline V gene. The CDR3 spans 16 residues. V was pared by 3 bases and J by 7 bases, with 11 bases of the junction left unmatched. In DNA, the CDR3 is TGTGCCAGCAGCGCCGGAAGGACAGGGGGCGCGGGTGGCTACACCTTC. Protein: CASSAGRTGGAGGYTF.